In this sample, the clone carrying this T cell receptor (beta chain) turned up a few times. This sample is drawn from a study of cytomegalovirus exposure and HLA in healthy donors. Germline lookup yields CDR1 MGHRA and CDR2 YSYEKL. The CDR3 contains 12 residues. With 1 base removed from V and 7 bases from J, the gap between germline ends came to 4 bases. PCR employed 60 Vbeta and 13 Jbeta primers. The assay was immunoSEQ multiplex PCR, and TCRdb's table has in-frame clones only and misses some. This table has about 200,000 clones, 65% to 85% appearing once. Sequenced input: PBMCs. The chain joins TRBV4-1 to TRBJ2-2; D gene uncertain. The sequence derives from a woman aged 25 to 39 in good health and CMV-seronegative. CDR3 in DNA: TGCGCCAGCAGCCAAGCCTACGGGGAGCTGTTTTTT. It translates to CASSQAYGELFF.